This T cell receptor (beta chain) was observed in a study of blood T cells in healthy people across ages. Combining a sample-barcoded 5' primer with a J-beta primer mix, a second PCR ran for roughly 7 to 12 cycles. Via MiXCR, TCRdb re-called the 5' RACE reads, giving one row per CDR3 protein. The profile shows 800,000 or so distinct CDR3 sequences, approximately 25% of them singletons. This clonotype appeared a few times. Its antigen is unidentified. Findings and caveats of the study: Compared with aged donors, long-lived donors showed fewer expanded clones, suggesting selection.

V lost 0 bases, J lost 10 bases, and 4 bases lay in between. Per germline, CDR1 SQVTM and CDR2 ANQGSEA. The CDR3 has 10 residues. This sample was shared with a second study, whose subject was T cells of mothers and their children.

The source of this sequence is a boy between 10 and 17 years old in good health. Sequenced: blood. The genes are TRBV29-1 and TRBJ2-1, with D unclear. The CDR3 sequence is CSVEDGEQFF. CDR3 DNA: TGCAGCGTTGAAGACGGAGAGCAGTTCTTC.